This TCR beta chain was retrieved from a study of cytomegalovirus exposure and HLA in healthy donors. For the study at large: The early release's HLA-typed donors yielded roughly 85 million unique TCRs.

A note on this clone: What it binds is not known.

Findings and limits, study-wide: The authors later found most CMV-associated TCR beta chains appeared HLA-restricted. Confirmation was obtained in vitro that a few CMV-associated chains are specific for CMV antigens. Only CMV serostatus was available as immune exposure information.

V trimming: 10 bases; J trimming: 0 bases; junction bases outside the gene matches: 18. CDR1 and CDR2 from the germline V gene are SEHNR and FQNEAQ (reference sequence). The CDR3 loop spans 17 amino acids. This PCR relied on a set of 60 Vbeta primers and 13 Jbeta primers. Produced via immunoSEQ multiplex PCR; TCRdb's table is partial and in-frame only. Among approximately 290,000 clones listed, 80% were seen once. The sequenced sample consisted of PBMCs. This TCR was recovered from a girl aged 2-10 years in good health and CMV-seronegative. The chain has TRBV7-9 and TRBJ2-7; TRBD2 matches at 7 bases. The CDR3 DNA follows: TGTGCCACCCATCCGCGACCGGGACTACCCTTCTCCTACGAGCAGTACTTC. As protein: CATHPRPGLPFSYEQYF.